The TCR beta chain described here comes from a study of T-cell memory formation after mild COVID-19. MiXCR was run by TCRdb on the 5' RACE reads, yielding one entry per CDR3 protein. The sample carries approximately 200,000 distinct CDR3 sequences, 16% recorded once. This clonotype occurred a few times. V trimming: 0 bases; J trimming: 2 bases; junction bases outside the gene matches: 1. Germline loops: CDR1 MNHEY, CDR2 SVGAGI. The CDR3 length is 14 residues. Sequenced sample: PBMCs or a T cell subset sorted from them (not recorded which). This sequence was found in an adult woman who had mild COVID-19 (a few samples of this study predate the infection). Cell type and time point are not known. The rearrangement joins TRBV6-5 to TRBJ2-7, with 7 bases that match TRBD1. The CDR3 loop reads CASSYSTGPYEQYF. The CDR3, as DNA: TGTGCCAGCAGTTACTCGACAGGGCCCTACGAGCAGTACTTC.